This T cell receptor (beta chain) was obtained from a study of cytomegalovirus exposure and HLA in healthy donors. This clone has more than one count but fewer than ten. Germline CDR1 is LGHNA and CDR2 is YSLEER. Trimming removed 1 base from V and 4 bases from J; junction bases left unmatched: 7. The CDR3 runs to 16 residues. PCR employed 60 Vbeta and 13 Jbeta primers. Some clones are missing from TCRdb's copy, which holds only in-frame ones; the method was immunoSEQ multiplex PCR. The table has 95,000 to 110,000 clones, approximately 78% seen once; the top ten hold approximately 1.5%. This TCR came from a woman between 40 and 55 years old in good health and CMV-seronegative. This chain joins TRBV4-3 and TRBJ2-1; 7 bases align to TRBD2. Sequenced input: PBMCs. CDR3 sequence reads: CASSQGGGSKYNEQFF. The CDR3 DNA reads as TGCGCCAGCAGCCAAGGGGGCGGGAGCAAGTACAATGAGCAGTTCTTC.